The 30 T cell receptor beta chains in this list originate from one sample, sequenced in a study of shared clonotypes between healthy human individuals. Libraries were prepared by immunoSEQ multiplex PCR; TCRdb keeps only in-frame clonotypes and omits some of them. The data contain roughly 600,000 clones, 95% to 98% of them seen just once; the ten biggest clones take up 0.25% to 0.35%. In the naive CD8 group, cells lacked CD45RO and were positively selected for CCR7, so terminally differentiated effector memory CD45RA+ cells were left out. The sample comprised naive CD8+ T cells sorted from blood. The receptors come from a man aged 25 to 40 in good health.

This clone appeared a single time. The chain is built from TRBV2 and TRBJ2-7; unclear D gene. The length of the CDR3 is 11 residues. Deletions cut 4 bases from V and 8 bases from J, with 9 bases between. Per germline, CDR1 SNHLY and CDR2 FYNNEI. This CDR3 is CASSGGYQQYF. CDR3 DNA: TGTGCCAGCAGTGGGGGATACCAGCAGTACTTC.

The chain joins TRBV5-6 to TRBJ2-4; TRBD2 matches at 11 bases. Losses at the gene ends were 4 bases for V and 1 base for J; bases not matched to a gene: 4. Germline CDR1 reads SGHDT; CDR2 reads YYEEEE. This CDR3 is built from 16 residues. CDR3 nucleotides: TGTGCCAGCAGCCATCCTAGCGGGAGGGCCAAAAACATTCAGTACTTC. This codes for CASSHPSGRAKNIQYF.

The chain couples TRBV7-9 to TRBJ1-2; D not certain. The CDR3 consists of 16 residues. Trimming cost V 1 base and J 5 bases, with 17 bases left between them. Germline CDR1 reads SEHNR; CDR2 reads FQNEAQ (reference sequence). CDR3 nucleotide sequence: TGTGCCAGCAGCTTAGACGAGGCGAGAGTAGGGTATGGCTACACCTTC. Translation gives CASSLDEARVGYGYTF.

V usage is TRBV27 and J usage is TRBJ2-7; D unresolved. The CDR3 length is 12 residues. Trimming pared 6 bases from V and 2 bases from J, leaving 8 bases between. Germline-derived CDR1 and CDR2 are MNHEY and SMNVEV (reference sequence). CDR3 DNA sequence: TGTGCCAGCAGGTCACCTACCTACGAGCAGTACTTC. It translates to CASRSPTYEQYF.

The J gene is TRBJ2-1, the V gene TRBV28; D remains unclear. V was cut by 6 bases and J by 1 base, with 13 bases left in between. Germline assignment: CDR1 MDHEN and CDR2 SYDVKM. The CDR3 contains 15 residues. The CDR3 coding sequence is TGTGCCAGCAGGCTGGCAAGAAGTTCCTACAATGAGCAGTTCTTC. Its translation is CASRLARSSYNEQFF.

The genes are TRBV5-4 and TRBJ1-4; D remains unclear. Looked up from germline, CDR1 is SGHNT and CDR2 is YYREEE (reference sequence). CDR3 length equals 16 residues. Trimming took off 4 bases at V and 4 bases at J, with 17 bases between the two ends. The CDR3 here is CASSLGIERSNEKLFF. The CDR3 coding sequence is TGTGCCAGCAGCCTCGGGATAGAAAGGAGTAATGAAAAACTGTTTTTT.

The V gene is TRBV5-1, the J gene TRBJ2-7; D unclear. With 6 bases removed from V and 5 bases from J, the gap between germline ends came to 18 bases. The CDR3 spans 14 residues. Germline CDR1 and CDR2: SGHRS and YFSETQ. CDR3 in DNA: TGCGCCAGCAACCCCGGGTCCCTACGGGACGAGCAGTACTTC. It yields the protein CASNPGSLRDEQYF.

The rearrangement joins TRBV29-1 to TRBJ2-7; D possibly matches TRBD1 or TRBD2 (7 bases each). Germline V gives CDR1 SQVTM, CDR2 ANQGSEA. The CDR3 is 13 residues long. Trimming pared 8 bases from V and 3 bases from J, leaving 17 bases between. The CDR3 DNA reads TGCAGCTTTCAGGGGGGGGGAGACTACGAGCAGTACTTC. It is translated as CSFQGGGDYEQYF.

A single count supports this clone. The chain couples TRBV4-2 to TRBJ2-5; D possibly corresponds to TRBD1 (5 bases). Germline-derived CDR1 and CDR2 are LGHNA and YNFKEQ. V lost 0 bases to trimming and J lost 4 bases, with 12 bases between them. This CDR3 region has 15 residues. In DNA, the CDR3 is TGTGCCAGCAGCCAAGAGGCAGGGTTGCGAGAGACCCAGTACTTC. This gives the protein CASSQEAGLRETQYF.

The chain carries TRBV6-1 and TRBJ2-7; D is possibly TRBD2 (5 bases). The CDR3 has 13 amino acids. V was clipped by 1 base and J by 3 bases, with 7 bases between them. In germline, CDR1 is MNHNS, CDR2 SASEGT. CDR3 bases: TGTGCCAGCAGTGAAGGGACTTACTACGAGCAGTACTTC. It encodes CASSEGTYYEQYF.

The chain employs TRBV11-2 and TRBJ1-1; the D is unclear. CDR3 length: 13 residues. V was clipped by 5 bases and J by 4 bases, with 11 bases between them. Germline lookup yields CDR1 SGHAT and CDR2 FQNNGV. The CDR3 DNA reads TGTGCCAGCAGCCAGCGTTTGGGCACTGAAGCTTTCTTT. Translating it yields CASSQRLGTEAFF.

V and J are TRBV29-1 and TRBJ2-7; D gene uncertain. The germline V and J ends were trimmed by 4 bases and 2 bases, with 15 bases remaining between them. The CDR3 runs 14 residues. Germline V CDR1 and CDR2: SQVTM, ANQGSEA. In DNA, the CDR3 is TGCAGCGTTGGCAAGGACGGTGGGACCTACGAGCAGTACTTC. Protein sequence: CSVGKDGGTYEQYF.

The CDR3: CASSTPGTQGRQNTEAFF. DNA of the CDR3: TGTGCCAGCAGCACCCCGGGGACCCAAGGTCGACAGAACACTGAAGCTTTCTTT. The chain carries TRBV7-9 and TRBJ1-1, with D possibly being TRBD1 (5 bases). Trimming left V 5 bases short and J 1 base short, with 23 bases between. In germline, CDR1 is SEHNR, CDR2 FQNEAQ (reference sequence). The CDR3 sequence is 18 residues long.

On this clone itself: Distinct nucleotide sequences in the sample also encode this CDR3. The gene calls are TRBV7-9 and TRBJ2-7; 8 bases are a match to TRBD2. Losses at the gene ends were 4 bases for V and 2 bases for J; bases not matched to a gene: 4. Germline loops: CDR1 SEHNR, CDR2 FQNEAQ (reference sequence). The CDR3 totals 14 residues. In nucleotides, the CDR3 is TGTGCCAGCAGCTCGGGACTAGTGGCCTACGAGCAGTACTTC. It translates to CASSSGLVAYEQYF.

At least ten counts were recorded for this clone. The chain links TRBV27 to TRBJ2-3, with D unresolved. V lost 8 bases and J 5 bases, leaving 11 bases between the germline ends. The germline V gene encodes CDR1 MNHEY and CDR2 SMNVEV (reference sequence). The CDR3 loop spans 12 amino acids. This CDR3 is CASGLLEDTQYF. The CDR3 DNA reads TGTGCCAGCGGCCTTCTAGAAGATACGCAGTATTTT.

The gene calls are TRBV7-9 and TRBJ2-1; 14 bases align to TRBD2. Germline CDR1 reads SEHNR; CDR2 reads FQNEAQ (reference sequence). There are 18 residues in the CDR3. V lost 6 bases to trimming and J lost 2 bases; unmatched junction nucleotides: 9. The CDR3 reads CASRPGTSGSLPYNEQFF. As DNA, the CDR3 is TGTGCCAGCAGGCCGGGGACTAGCGGGAGTCTTCCCTACAATGAGCAGTTCTTC.

The chain couples TRBV5-5 to TRBJ2-7; D remains ambiguous. The CDR3 extends over 14 amino acids. Trimming removed 3 bases from V and 7 bases from J, with 17 bases in between. Germline loops: CDR1 SGHKS, CDR2 YYEKEE (reference sequence). The CDR3 sequence: CASSSRPEVGEQYF. The CDR3 DNA reads TGTGCCAGCAGCTCCCGCCCGGAAGTGGGGGAGCAGTACTTC.

CDR3 sequence (DNA): TGTGCCAGCAGCTCACTCCGGGACAGGGTTGTGGTCGGGGAGCTGTTTTTT. Protein: CASSSLRDRVVVGELFF. The V call is TRBV7-6, the J call TRBJ2-2, with 9 bases aligning to TRBD1. This CDR3 has 17 residues. Germline CDR1 reads SGHVS; CDR2 reads FNYEAQ. V was pared by 4 bases and J by 7 bases, with 13 bases of the junction left unmatched.

CDR3 nucleotides: TGTGCCAGCAGTGACTGGCTAGCGGGTTACAATGAGCAGTTCTTC. Translated, it gives CASSDWLAGYNEQFF. The chain is built from TRBV6-4 and TRBJ2-1; 8 bases match TRBD2. With 1 base clipped from V and 4 bases from J, the junction kept 3 bases outside the gene matches. The germline V gene has CDR1 MRHNA and CDR2 SNTAGT. The CDR3 runs to 15 residues.

The CDR3 DNA reads as TGTGCCAGCAGCTTAGTAGGCGGGGACCACGAGCAGTACTTC. Translated: CASSLVGGDHEQYF. The V call is TRBV11-2, the J call TRBJ2-7; possible D gene TRBD2, 6 bases. CDR3 length equals 14 residues. The V gene's germline CDR1 is SGHAT and CDR2 FQNNGV. V lost 1 base to trimming and J lost 5 bases, with 12 bases between them. The full variable domain, its missing parts supplied by reference TRBV11-2 and TRBJ2-7, is EAGVAQSPRYKIIEKRQSVAFWCNPISGHATLYWYQQILGQGPKLLIQFQNNGVVDDSQLPKDRFSAERLKGVDSTLKIQPAKLEDSAVYLCASSLVGGDHEQYFGPGTRLTVT.

This chain connects TRBV11-3 to TRBJ2-1; weak D call: TRBD1 (5 bases). Trimming took 4 bases from V and 2 from J, leaving 9 bases between them. Germline V lookup: CDR1 SGHNT, CDR2 YENEEA. The CDR3 contains 14 residues. CDR3 DNA sequence: TGTGCCAGCAGCTCCAGGGAAACCTACAATGAGCAGTTCTTC. It translates to CASSSRETYNEQFF.

J is TRBJ2-1 and V is TRBV7-9, with D uncertain. The V gene's germline CDR1 is SEHNR and CDR2 FQNEAQ (reference sequence). Trimming cost V 2 bases and J 4 bases, with 15 bases left between them. The CDR3 loop spans 16 amino acids. As DNA, the CDR3 is TGTGCCAGCAGCTTATCAGGAAGGAACAAGTACAATGAGCAGTTCTTC. Encoded protein: CASSLSGRNKYNEQFF. Supplemented by reference TRBV7-9 and TRBJ2-1, the full variable domain reads DTGVSQNPRHKITKRGQNVTFRCDPISEHNRLYWYRQTLGQGPEFLTYFQNEAQLEKSRLLSDRFSAERPKGSFSTLEIQRTEQGDSAMYLCASSLSGRNKYNEQFFGPGTRLTVL.

This clone appeared a single time. The gene calls are TRBV29-1 and TRBJ2-7; 11 bases are shared with TRBD2. CDR1 is SQVTM, CDR2 ANQGSEA, per germline. This CDR3 contains 18 residues. The junction had 16 bases not matched to a gene; V was cut back by 4 bases and J by 2 bases. The CDR3 protein is CSVVGVLAGETLTYEQYF. DNA for the CDR3: TGCAGCGTTGTCGGGGTACTAGCGGGAGAAACTCTCACCTACGAGCAGTACTTC.

V usage is TRBV29-1 and J usage is TRBJ2-7; no clear D gene. In germline, CDR1 is SQVTM, CDR2 ANQGSEA. V was shortened by 4 bases and J by 3 bases, with 16 bases between the two germline ends. This CDR3 has 14 residues. Here the CDR3 DNA reads TGCAGCGTTGCCTCCGGGCCAACTGTCTACGAGCAGTACTTC. It encodes CSVASGPTVYEQYF.

The table lists this clone with a count of one. The rearrangement uses TRBV14 and TRBJ2-3; possible D gene TRBD1, 5 bases. The germline CDR1 and CDR2 sequences are SGHDN and FVKESK. Trimming took off 4 bases at V and 2 bases at J, with 16 bases between the two ends. The CDR3 is 16 residues long. The CDR3 DNA is TGTGCCAGCAGCCCCGTCGGAAGGGGTCCCACAGATACGCAGTATTTT. Its translation: CASSPVGRGPTDTQYF.

The V gene is TRBV7-6, the J gene TRBJ2-7; 11 nucleotides match TRBD2. Germline V lookup: CDR1 SGHVS, CDR2 FNYEAQ. V dropped 5 bases and J dropped 1; count of bases not matched to a gene: 4. This CDR3 contains 15 residues. CDR3 protein: CASSPTSGMSYEQYF. DNA of the CDR3: TGTGCCAGCAGCCCGACTAGCGGGATGTCCTACGAGCAGTACTTC.

V and J are TRBV14 and TRBJ1-1, with D maybe TRBD1 (6 bases). The CDR3 contains 14 residues. CDR1 is SGHDN, CDR2 FVKESK, per germline. Deletions cut 5 bases from V and 1 base from J, with 11 bases between. The CDR3 loop reads CASSNTTGNTEAFF. In nucleotides, the CDR3 is TGTGCCAGCAGCAACACGACAGGGAACACTGAAGCTTTCTTT. The complete variable domain, with remaining parts taken from reference TRBV14 and TRBJ1-1, reads EAGVTQFPSHSVIEKGQTVTLRCDPISGHDNLYWYRRVMGKEIKFLLHFVKESKQDESGMPNNRFLAERTGGTYSTLKVQPAELEDSGVYFCASSNTTGNTEAFFGQGTRLTVV.

The chain joins TRBV10-2 to TRBJ1-2; D might be TRBD1 (5 bases). V was trimmed by 6 bases and J by 4 bases, leaving 18 bases between them. Germline CDR1 reads WSHSY; CDR2 reads SAAADI. The CDR3 is made up of 15 amino acids. The DNA of the CDR3 is TGCGCCAGCAGCGGGGCCGTATCGTTTAGCTATGGCTACACCTTC. It is translated as CASSGAVSFSYGYTF.

The chain uses TRBV13 and TRBJ1-2; the match to TRBD1 covers 8 bases. This CDR3 is built from 15 residues. J lost 5 bases, V lost 5 bases, and 10 bases had no gene match. The germline CDR1 and CDR2 sequences are PRHDT and FYEKMQ (reference sequence). CDR3 coding DNA: TGTGCCAGCAGCCTAACAGGGGGATCTGGTTATGGCTACACCTTC. This translates into CASSLTGGSGYGYTF.

J is TRBJ2-7 and V is TRBV27, with TRBD2 matching over 10 bases. J gave up 0 bases and V 8 bases, and 4 bases lay outside the gene matches. This CDR3 is built from 14 residues. Germline assignment: CDR1 MNHEY and CDR2 SMNVEV (reference sequence). CDR3: CASGRLAGSYEQYF. The CDR3 bases are TGTGCCAGCGGGAGACTAGCGGGCTCCTACGAGCAGTACTTC.